The 24 T cell receptor beta chains below were found in one sample sequenced in a study of Ad26.COV2.S vaccination and SARS-CoV-2 variants. The treatment: 15 to 20 received Ad26.COV2.S at low or high dose, single or two shots; about five received placebo; per-sample allocation not given. Sampling took place 63 days after the first vaccine or placebo injection. Sequencing was performed with immunoSEQ multiplex PCR; in TCRdb, only in-frame clones are kept and a portion is missing. This table has some 270,000 clones, roughly 89% appearing once. This material consisted of peripheral blood, taken in a trial of Ad26.COV2.S vaccine versus placebo. Receptor source: a person between 18 and 65 years old who received the Ad26.COV2.S COVID-19 vaccine or a placebo.

The chain has TRBV4-3 and TRBJ2-1; D is ambiguous. Per germline, CDR1 LGHNA and CDR2 YSLEER. CDR3 length equals 13 residues. Trimming left V 4 bases short and J 8 bases short, with 12 bases between. The CDR3 here is CASSRGPDHEQFF. The CDR3 nucleotides read TGCGCCAGCAGCCGCGGCCCGGACCATGAGCAGTTCTTC.

The chain employs TRBV7-9 and TRBJ2-3; TRBD2 might be the D (6 bases). The V and J ends lost 5 bases and 5 bases respectively, with 11 bases between them. The CDR3 loop spans 13 amino acids. CDR1 is SEHNR, CDR2 FQNEAQ, per germline (reference sequence). The CDR3 loop reads CASSLGTRDTQYF. CDR3 coding DNA: TGTGCCAGCAGCCTCGGGACTCGAGATACGCAGTATTTT.

The chain is built from TRBV19 and TRBJ1-6; D perhaps matches TRBD1 (6 bases). The germline V gene has CDR1 LNHDA and CDR2 SQIVND (reference sequence). The CDR3 contains 15 residues. The ends were cut back, 1 base at V and 9 bases at J, with 13 bases in the middle. CDR3 DNA sequence: TGTGCCAGTAGTATAGGAGGGGGGCGCATTTCACCCCTCCACTTT. Translation: CASSIGGGRISPLHF.

The table lists this clone with a count of one. The V and J genes are TRBV6-1 and TRBJ1-1; D remains ambiguous. The ends were cut back, 3 bases at V and 2 bases at J, with 7 bases in the middle. Germline assignment: CDR1 MNHNS and CDR2 SASEGT. The CDR3 spans 13 residues. CDR3 in amino acids: CASSEVDNTEAFF. The CDR3 nucleotides read TGTGCCAGCAGTGAGGTGGATAACACTGAAGCTTTCTTT.

This rearrangement joins TRBV7-9 to TRBJ2-7; the D gene is possibly TRBD1 (6 bases). Germline loops: CDR1 SEHNR, CDR2 FQNEAQ (reference sequence). CDR3 length: 15 amino acids. V shed 6 bases and J shed 3 bases, with 18 bases lying between them. The DNA of the CDR3 is TGTGCCAGCAGTCTACAGGGAAGGAGTCTCTACGAGCAGTACGTC. Translating it yields CASSLQGRSLYEQYV.

The chain is built from TRBV18 and TRBJ2-7; TRBD2 agrees at 7 bases. The CDR3 length is 15 residues. V lost 6 bases and J lost 4; bases outside the gene matches: 12. Germline V CDR1 and CDR2: KGHSH, LQKENI. The CDR3 loop is CASSQSGGKRYEQYV. The CDR3 DNA follows: TGTGCCAGCTCCCAATCGGGGGGAAAGAGGTACGAGCAGTACGTC.

V is TRBV30 and J is TRBJ1-2, with 7 nucleotides matching TRBD1. The CDR3 loop spans 14 amino acids. V trimming: 4 bases; J trimming: 2 bases; junction bases outside the gene matches: 7. The germline V gene encodes CDR1 GTSNPN and CDR2 SVGIG (reference sequence). The chain's CDR3 is CAWTRTGRNYGYTF. In nucleotides, the CDR3 is TGTGCCTGGACTAGGACAGGACGCAACTATGGCTACACCTTC.

The chain uses TRBV14 and TRBJ2-2; 9 bases are shared with TRBD1. The CDR3 is 18 residues long. The V gene end was trimmed by 3 bases and the J gene end by 4 bases; junction bases not matched to a gene: 12. Germline V gives CDR1 SGHDN, CDR2 FVKESK. CDR3 protein: CASSHPTPGQGLTGELFF. CDR3 bases: TGTGCCAGCAGCCACCCTACTCCGGGACAGGGTCTCACCGGGGAGCTGTTTTTT.

In DNA, the CDR3 is TGTGCCAGCTCACGATACGATCAGCCCCAGCATTTT. Protein: CASSRYDQPQHF. This chain joins TRBV18 and TRBJ1-5; D not resolved. Germline V gene data show CDR1 as KGHSH and CDR2 as LQKENI. This CDR3 is 12 amino acids long. V shed 4 bases and J shed 5 bases, with 6 bases lying between them.

V is TRBV18 and J is TRBJ2-5; no firm D call. The CDR3 length is 12 residues. V lost 6 bases to trimming and J lost 2 bases, with 7 bases between them. Germline CDR1 reads KGHSH; CDR2 reads LQKENI. This CDR3 reads CASSRRQETQYF. The CDR3 region has the DNA TGTGCCAGCTCCAGGCGGCAAGAGACCCAGTACTTC.

This clone was detected a few times. The chain couples TRBV27 to TRBJ2-4; 12 positions agree with TRBD2. The V and J ends lost 6 bases and 0 bases, in that order; junction bases with no gene match: 9. Germline V gene data show CDR1 as MNHEY and CDR2 as SMNVEV (reference sequence). The CDR3 runs to 18 residues. The CDR3: CASRRLAGGPIAKNIQYF. As DNA, the CDR3 is TGTGCCAGCAGACGTCTAGCGGGAGGGCCAATAGCCAAAAACATTCAGTACTTC.

The chain recombines TRBV7-8 with TRBJ2-5; 11 bases line up with TRBD2. V was pared by 5 bases and J by 0 bases, with 5 bases of the junction left unmatched. Looked up from germline, CDR1 is SGHVS and CDR2 is FQNEAQ. This CDR3 contains 16 residues. CDR3 sequence (DNA): TGTGCCAGCAGCCCGAGACTAGCGGGGTACCAAGAGACCCAGTACTTC. Its translation is CASSPRLAGYQETQYF. The full variable domain, with the rest looked up from reference TRBV7-8 and TRBJ2-5, is GAGVSQSPRYKVAKRGQDVALRCDPISGHVSLFWYQQALGQGPEFLTYFQNEAQLDKSGLPSDRFFAERPEGSVSTLKIQRTQQEDSAVYLCASSPRLAGYQETQYFGPGTRLLVL.

This chain uses TRBV9 with TRBJ2-2, with 9 nucleotides matching TRBD2. CDR3 length equals 15 residues. CDR1 and CDR2 from the germline V gene are SGDLS and YYNGEE. Germline trimming cut 0 bases from V and 6 bases from J; bases unmatched to any gene: 3. CDR3 amino acids: CASSVVSSGAGELFF. The DNA for the CDR3 is TGTGCCAGCAGCGTAGTGTCTAGCGGGGCCGGGGAGCTGTTTTTT.

The chain couples TRBV19 to TRBJ2-2; 7 bases are shared with TRBD1. This CDR3 region has 18 residues. From germline, CDR1 is LNHDA and CDR2 SQIVND (reference sequence). With 4 bases clipped from V and 2 bases from J, the junction kept 13 bases outside the gene matches. CDR3 in DNA: TGTGCCAGTAGTACTGGCATTCCGGGACAGACAAACACCGGGGAGCTGTTTTTT. This sequence encodes CASSTGIPGQTNTGELFF.

This chain uses TRBV21-1 with TRBJ2-3; the table gives TRBD2 as D, unverified against the DNA. TRBV21-1 has pseudogene status. The CDR3 is 21 residues long. This CDR3 is CASSKVRWSGTVRRSTDTQYF. The CDR3 DNA sequence: TGTGCCAGCAGCAAAGTAAGATGGTCAGGGACTGTAAGGCGTTCTACAGATACGCAGTATTTT.

V and J are TRBV18 and TRBJ1-1; 7 bases match TRBD1. Per the germline V gene, CDR1 is KGHSH and CDR2 is LQKENI. This CDR3 has 13 amino acids. V gave up 6 bases and J gave up 1 base; unmatched junction bases: 2. CDR3 sequence (DNA): TGTGCCAGCTCCTACAGGGGGAACACTGAAGCTTTCTTT. It encodes CASSYRGNTEAFF.

The chain links TRBV5-5 to TRBJ2-7, with TRBD2 matching over 7 bases. Per germline, CDR1 SGHKS and CDR2 YYEKEE (reference sequence). The CDR3 is 15 residues long. After removal of 0 bases from V and 7 bases from J, the junction contained 10 bases not matched to a gene. This CDR3 is CASSLGVGRIVEQYV. DNA for the CDR3: TGTGCCAGCAGCTTGGGGGTCGGGAGGATAGTTGAGCAGTACGTC.

A few counts support this clone. CDR3 sequence reads: CASSALGEDQPQHF. CDR3 nucleotides: TGTGCCAGCAGCGCGTTGGGGGAAGATCAGCCCCAGCATTTT. V and J are TRBV5-5 and TRBJ1-5; tentatively, D is TRBD1 (5 bases). There are 14 residues in the CDR3. Germline V gene lookup returns CDR1 SGHKS and CDR2 YYEKEE (reference sequence). The ends were cut back, 4 bases at V and 5 bases at J, with 13 bases in the middle. The full variable domain, completed using reference TRBV5-5 and TRBJ1-5, is DAGVTQSPTHLIKTRGQQVTLRCSPISGHKSVSWYQQVLGQGPQFIFQYYEKEERGRGNFPDRFSARQFPNYSSELNVNALLLGDSALYLCASSALGEDQPQHFGDGTRLSIL.

V is TRBV7-2 and J is TRBJ2-5; 10 bases agree with TRBD2. Germline values: CDR1 SGHTA, CDR2 FQGNSA. The CDR3 consists of 14 residues. V shed 5 bases and J 5 bases; nucleotides not matched to a gene: 5. This CDR3 reads CASSASGRGETQYF. The DNA for the CDR3 is TGTGCCAGCAGCGCAAGCGGGAGGGGCGAGACCCAGTACTTC.

The chain carries TRBV2 and TRBJ1-6, with D hard to call. The CDR3 sequence is 16 residues long. The V end lost 4 bases, the J end lost 0 bases, and 10 bases lay between the germline ends. Germline-derived CDR1 and CDR2 are SNHLY and FYNNEI. This CDR3 is CASSGWSSSYNSPLHF. As DNA, the CDR3 is TGTGCCAGCAGTGGGTGGAGTAGCTCCTATAATTCACCCCTCCACTTT. Looking up the rest from reference TRBV2 and TRBJ1-6 gives the full variable domain: EPEVTQTPSHQVTQMGQEVILRCVPISNHLYFYWYRQILGQKVEFLVSFYNNEISEKSEIFDDQFSVERPDGSNFTLKIRSTKLEDSAMYFCASSGWSSSYNSPLHFGNGTRLTVT.

The chain joins TRBV7-9 to TRBJ2-5; D perhaps matches TRBD1 (5 bases). This CDR3 spans 17 amino acids. Per germline, CDR1 SEHNR and CDR2 FQNEAQ (reference sequence). V lost 2 bases and J lost 7, with 23 bases in between. The CDR3, as DNA: TGTGCCAGCAGCTTATCAGGGCGGCAGGGCCTCCATGGGACCCAGTACTTC. It yields the protein CASSLSGRQGLHGTQYF.

The V and J genes are TRBV11-3 and TRBJ2-7; tentatively, D is TRBD1 or TRBD2 (5 bases each). The V end lost 5 bases, the J end lost 7 bases, and 15 bases lay between the germline ends. CDR3 size: 13 residues. Germline CDR1 and CDR2: SGHNT and YENEEA. The CDR3 nucleotides are TGTGCCAGCAGCCGAGGGACGGTTACTGAGCAGTACTTC. Protein product: CASSRGTVTEQYF.

V is TRBV24-1 and J is TRBJ1-2, with 7 bases matching TRBD1. Germline CDR1 reads KGHDR; CDR2 reads SFDVKD. J lost 6 bases, V lost 1 base, and 1 base had no gene match. This CDR3 contains 13 residues. The CDR3: CATSDFRGDGYTF. The CDR3 nucleotides are TGTGCCACCAGTGATTTCAGGGGGGATGGCTACACCTTC.

The chain links TRBV24-1 to TRBJ2-3, with a tentative D call TRBD1 (6 bases). Germline CDR1 reads KGHDR; CDR2 reads SFDVKD. Trimming removed 3 bases at V and 1 base at J, with 13 bases between. The CDR3 length is 16 residues. CDR3 protein: CATSDPGVLGTDTQYF. The CDR3 DNA follows: TGTGCCACCAGTGATCCAGGGGTGCTTGGCACAGATACGCAGTATTTT.